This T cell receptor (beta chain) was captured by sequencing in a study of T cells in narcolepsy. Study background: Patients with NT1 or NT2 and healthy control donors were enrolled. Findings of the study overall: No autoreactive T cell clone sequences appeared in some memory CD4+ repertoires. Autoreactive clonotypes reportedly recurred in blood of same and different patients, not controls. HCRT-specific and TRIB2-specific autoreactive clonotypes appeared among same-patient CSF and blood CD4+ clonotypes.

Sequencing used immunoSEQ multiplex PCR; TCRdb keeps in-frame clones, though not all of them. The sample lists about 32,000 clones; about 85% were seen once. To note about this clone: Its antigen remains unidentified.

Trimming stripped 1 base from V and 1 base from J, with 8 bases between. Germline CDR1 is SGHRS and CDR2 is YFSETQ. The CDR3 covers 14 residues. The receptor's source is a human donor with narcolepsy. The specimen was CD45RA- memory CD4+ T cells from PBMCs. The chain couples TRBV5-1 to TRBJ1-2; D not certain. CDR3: CASSLSGGNYGYTF. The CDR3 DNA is TGCGCCAGCAGCTTGAGCGGCGGTAACTATGGCTACACCTTC.